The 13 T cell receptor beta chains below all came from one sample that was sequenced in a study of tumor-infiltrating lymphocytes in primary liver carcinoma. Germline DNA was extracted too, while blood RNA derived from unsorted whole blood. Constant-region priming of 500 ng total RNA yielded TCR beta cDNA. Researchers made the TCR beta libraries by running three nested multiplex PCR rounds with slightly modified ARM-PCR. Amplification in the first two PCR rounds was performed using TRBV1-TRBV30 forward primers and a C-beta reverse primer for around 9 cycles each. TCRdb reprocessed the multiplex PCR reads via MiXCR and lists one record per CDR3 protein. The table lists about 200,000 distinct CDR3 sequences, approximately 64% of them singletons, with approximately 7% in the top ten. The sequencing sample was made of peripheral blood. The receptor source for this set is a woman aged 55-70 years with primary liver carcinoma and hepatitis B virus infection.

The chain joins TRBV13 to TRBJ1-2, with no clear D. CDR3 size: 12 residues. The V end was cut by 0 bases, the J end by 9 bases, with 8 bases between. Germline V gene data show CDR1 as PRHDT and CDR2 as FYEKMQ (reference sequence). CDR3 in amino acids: CASSLGPESYTF. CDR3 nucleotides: TGTGCCAGCAGCTTAGGACCCGAGAGCTACACCTTC. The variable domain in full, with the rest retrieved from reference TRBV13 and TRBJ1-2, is AAGVIQSPRHLIKEKRETATLKCYPIPRHDTVYWYQQGPGQDPQFLISFYEKMQSDKGSIPDRFSAQQFSDYHSELNMSSLELGDSALYFCASSLGPESYTFGSGTRLTVV.

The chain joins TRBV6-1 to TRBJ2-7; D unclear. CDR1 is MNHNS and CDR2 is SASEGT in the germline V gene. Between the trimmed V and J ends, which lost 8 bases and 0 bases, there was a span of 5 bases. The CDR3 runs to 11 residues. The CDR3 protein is CASGFSYEQYF. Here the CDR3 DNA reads TGTGCCAGCGGGTTCTCCTACGAGCAGTACTTC.

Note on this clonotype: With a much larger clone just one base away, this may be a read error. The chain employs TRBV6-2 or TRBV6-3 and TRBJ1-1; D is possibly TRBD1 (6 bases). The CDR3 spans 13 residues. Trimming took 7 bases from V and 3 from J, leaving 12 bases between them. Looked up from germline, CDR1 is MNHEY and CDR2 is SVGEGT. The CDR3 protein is CASKDDRHTEAFF. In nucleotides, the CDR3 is TGTGCCAGCAAGGACGACAGGCACACTGAAGCTTTCTTT.

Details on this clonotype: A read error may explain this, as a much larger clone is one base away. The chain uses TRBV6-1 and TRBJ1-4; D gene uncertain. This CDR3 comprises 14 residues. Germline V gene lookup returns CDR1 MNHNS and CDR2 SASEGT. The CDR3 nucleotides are TGTGCCAGCAGTGAACAGAAGGCAGCGGAAAGACTGTTTTTT. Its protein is CASSEQKAAERLFF.

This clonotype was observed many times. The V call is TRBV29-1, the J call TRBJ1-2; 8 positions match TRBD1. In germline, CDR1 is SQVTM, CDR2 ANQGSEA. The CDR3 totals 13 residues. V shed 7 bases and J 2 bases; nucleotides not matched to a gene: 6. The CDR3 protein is CSGYRGVNYGYTF. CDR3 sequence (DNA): TGCAGCGGTTACAGGGGGGTCAACTATGGCTACACCTTC.

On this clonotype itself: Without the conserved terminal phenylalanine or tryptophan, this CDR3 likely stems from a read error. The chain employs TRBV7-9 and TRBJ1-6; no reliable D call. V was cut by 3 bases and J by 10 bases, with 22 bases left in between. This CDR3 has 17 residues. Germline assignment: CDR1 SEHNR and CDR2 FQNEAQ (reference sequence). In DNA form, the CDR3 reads TGTGCCAGCAGCTTCTGGTCAGCGGGCCGCGAATACTCACCCCTCCACCTT. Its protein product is CASSFWSAGREYSPLHL.

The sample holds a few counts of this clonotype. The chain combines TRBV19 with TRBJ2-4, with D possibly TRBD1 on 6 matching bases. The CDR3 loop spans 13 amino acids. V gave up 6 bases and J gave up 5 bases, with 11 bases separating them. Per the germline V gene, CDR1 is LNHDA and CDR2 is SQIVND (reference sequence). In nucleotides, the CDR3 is TGTGCCAGTAGGGGGGACATGCAAAACATTCAGTACTTC. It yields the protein CASRGDMQNIQYF.

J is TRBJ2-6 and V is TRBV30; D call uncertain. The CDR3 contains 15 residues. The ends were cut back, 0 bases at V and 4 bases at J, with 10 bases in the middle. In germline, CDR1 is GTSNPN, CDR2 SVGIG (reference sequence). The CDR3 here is CAWSVPERGANVLTF. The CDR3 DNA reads TGTGCCTGGAGTGTACCAGAAAGAGGGGCCAACGTCCTGACTTTC.

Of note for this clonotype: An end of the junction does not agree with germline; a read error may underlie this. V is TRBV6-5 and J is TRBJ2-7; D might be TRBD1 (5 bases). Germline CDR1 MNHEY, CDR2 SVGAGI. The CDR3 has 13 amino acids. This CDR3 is CASSQAGTYEQYF. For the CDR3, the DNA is TGTGCTAGCAGTCAGGCAGGGACCTACGAGCAGTACTTC.

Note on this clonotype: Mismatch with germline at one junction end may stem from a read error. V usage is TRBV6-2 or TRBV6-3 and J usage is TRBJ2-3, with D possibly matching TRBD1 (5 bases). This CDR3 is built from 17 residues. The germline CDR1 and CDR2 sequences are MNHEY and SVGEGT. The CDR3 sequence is CASSYPGHQWSTGTQYF. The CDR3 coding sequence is TGTGCCAGCAGTTACCCCGGACACCAGTGGAGTACAGGTACGCAGTATTTT.

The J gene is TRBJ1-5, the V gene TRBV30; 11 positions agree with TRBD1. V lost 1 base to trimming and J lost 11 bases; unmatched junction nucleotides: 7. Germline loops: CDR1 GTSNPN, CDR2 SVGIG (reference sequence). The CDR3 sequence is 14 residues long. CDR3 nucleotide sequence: TGTGCCTGGAGTGGGGGACAGGGGGGACAGGCCCAGCATTTT. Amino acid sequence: CAWSGGQGGQAQHF.

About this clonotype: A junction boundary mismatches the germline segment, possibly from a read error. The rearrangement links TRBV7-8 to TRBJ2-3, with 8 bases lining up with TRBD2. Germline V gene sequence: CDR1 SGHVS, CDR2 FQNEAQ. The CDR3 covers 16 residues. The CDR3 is CASSQVAGTFTVTQYF. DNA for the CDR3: TGTGCCAGCAGCCAAGTAGCGGGAACCTTCACAGTTACGCAGTATTTT.

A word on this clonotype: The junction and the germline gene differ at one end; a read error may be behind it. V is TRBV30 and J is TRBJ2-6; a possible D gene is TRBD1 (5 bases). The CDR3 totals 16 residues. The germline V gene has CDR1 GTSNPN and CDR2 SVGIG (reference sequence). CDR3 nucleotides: TGTGCCTGGATTCGCCCAGGGTACTCTGGGGCCAACGTCCTGAGTTTC. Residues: CAWIRPGYSGANVLSF.